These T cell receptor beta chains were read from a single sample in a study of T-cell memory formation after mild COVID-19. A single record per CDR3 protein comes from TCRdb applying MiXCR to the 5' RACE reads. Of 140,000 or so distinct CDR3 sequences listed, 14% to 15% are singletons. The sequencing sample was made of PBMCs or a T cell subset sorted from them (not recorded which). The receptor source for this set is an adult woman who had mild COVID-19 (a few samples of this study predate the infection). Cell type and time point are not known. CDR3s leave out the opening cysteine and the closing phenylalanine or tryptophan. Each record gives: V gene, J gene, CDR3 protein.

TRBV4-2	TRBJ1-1	ASSQDWQNTEAF
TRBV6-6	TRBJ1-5	ASSSSDGNQPQH
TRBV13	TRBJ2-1	ASSHRGGGHNEQF
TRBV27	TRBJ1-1	ASSFPGVEAF
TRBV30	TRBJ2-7	AWSGGASSYEQY
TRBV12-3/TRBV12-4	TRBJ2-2	ASSFNSGNTGELF
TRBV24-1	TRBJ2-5	ATSDALETQY
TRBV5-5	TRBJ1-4	ASSLYAGSNEKLF
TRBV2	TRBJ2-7	ASRKEQY
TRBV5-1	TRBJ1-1	ASSLAYGPANTEAF
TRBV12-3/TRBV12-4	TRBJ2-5	ASSFARGETQY
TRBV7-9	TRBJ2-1	ASSFLGVGEQF